This TCR beta chain was identified during a study of blood T cells in healthy people across ages. CDR1 MNHNY and CDR2 SVGAGI come from the germline V gene (reference sequence). The CDR3 extends over 16 amino acids. V gave up 0 bases and J gave up 5 bases, with 14 bases separating them. On this clonotype itself: Its antigen is currently unknown.

Combining a sample-barcoded 5' primer with a J-beta primer mix, a second PCR ran for roughly 6 to 12 cycles. MiXCR, run by TCRdb on the 5' RACE reads, gives a single entry per CDR3 protein. The table lists some 320,000 distinct CDR3 sequences, roughly 26% of them singletons. Study findings and constraints: Older individuals had lower TCR beta diversity per million T cells (the decline was roughly linear). Unsorted PBMCs blocked a conclusive comparison of naive and antigen-experienced cells.

The receptor was isolated from a woman in her sixties or seventies in good health. The sample taken for sequencing was blood. This sequence joins TRBV6-6 and TRBJ2-4, with D possibly being TRBD1 (6 bases). This CDR3 is CASSYSGVRGENIQYF. The CDR3 region has the DNA TGTGCCAGCAGTTACTCAGGGGTCAGGGGCGAAAACATTCAGTACTTC.